The T cell receptor beta chain described here comes from a study of cytomegalovirus exposure and HLA in healthy donors. This clone has only a few counts. Primers: 60 Vbeta forward and 13 Jbeta reverse. The repertoire was sequenced with immunoSEQ multiplex PCR; TCRdb's copy has only in-frame clones and lacks some. The sample has 250,000 or so clones, over 75% seen once; the top ten hold 1% to 1.5%. V shed 0 bases, J shed 0 bases, and the junction held 1 base outside the gene matches. The CDR3 is 16 residues long. The germline V gene has CDR1 LGHNA and CDR2 YNFKEQ. The chain links TRBV4-2 to TRBJ2-4; 8 nucleotides line up with TRBD2. The specimen was PBMCs. The receptor was isolated from a human donor in good health. The CDR3 region is CASSQDLAGAKNIQYF. The CDR3 nucleotides are TGTGCCAGCAGCCAAGATCTAGCGGGAGCCAAAAACATTCAGTACTTC.